This TCR beta chain was sequenced during a study of long-term antiretroviral therapy in people with HIV. Study outcomes and limitations: Once patients were on ART, diversity went higher but still fell short of transplant donor controls.

The study drew at least one pre-ART and at least two post-ART PBMC samples from every donor. Cryopreserved PBMC, at about 0.9-10 million per sample, were present before DNA extraction. This CDR3 has 17 amino acids. Germline-derived CDR1 and CDR2 are MNHEY and SMNVEV (reference sequence). V lost 7 bases to trimming and J lost 6 bases, with 26 bases between them. As to this clone: What it recognizes is unknown.

At survey level, the immunoSEQ assay was run in its v3.0 version. Sequencing was designed to cover roughly 35,000-55,000 T-cell genomes in each sample. TCRdb's table, derived via immunoSEQ multiplex PCR, lists solely in-frame clones and lacks some. The table includes 25,000 to 35,000 clones, 70% to 90% detected once. This chain joins TRBV27 and TRBJ2-3; a possible D gene is TRBD2 (6 bases). The sequence derives from a woman aged 18-29 years with HIV. The sequencing used unsorted PBMCs, collected 0.5 years after starting antiretroviral therapy. The CDR3 here is CASKRRVIIGSEDTQYF. The CDR3 nucleotides are TGTGCCAGCAAGAGACGGGTGATCATCGGGAGCGAGGATACGCAGTATTTT.